One sample yielded the 26 T cell receptor beta chains listed below, sequenced in a study of T cells in Graves' hyperthyroidism and ophthalmopathy. Amplified TCR beta CDR3 regions derived from RNA transcripts. A set of HTBI primers served as the primers for a first-round RT-PCR of the TCR CDR3. Using its own MiXCR run on the multiplex PCR reads, TCRdb lists one record per CDR3 protein. The sample holds approximately 200,000 distinct CDR3 sequences, 15% to 20% seen once. Material for sequencing was blood. The receptors derive from a man in his forties with Graves' hyperthyroidism.

Many counts were recorded for this clonotype. The CDR3 DNA reads as TGTGCCAGCAGTTATTCGGTGGGGGCCCCTTCCTACGAGCAGTACTTC. Its translation is CASSYSVGAPSYEQYF. The genes are TRBV28 and TRBJ2-7; tentative D call: TRBD1 (6 bases). The CDR3 totals 16 residues. Germline V gene lookup returns CDR1 MDHEN and CDR2 SYDVKM. Trimming removed 4 bases from V and 1 base from J, with 17 bases in between.

This clonotype occurred many times. The chain couples TRBV30 to TRBJ1-3; D unclear. The CDR3 covers 13 residues. Trimming shortened V by 1 base and J by 0 bases, and 4 bases separated the two germline ends. Germline assignment: CDR1 GTSNPN and CDR2 SVGIG (reference sequence). CDR3 protein: CAWSGTSGNTIYF. CDR3 in DNA: TGTGCCTGGAGTGGGACCTCTGGAAACACCATATATTTT.

This clonotype was counted many times. J is TRBJ2-1 and V is TRBV7-2, with no clear D. This CDR3 contains 14 residues. The V and J ends lost 5 bases and 3 bases respectively, with 11 bases between them. Germline loops: CDR1 SGHTA, CDR2 FQGNSA. CDR3 loop: CASSPSANYNEQFF. The CDR3, as DNA: TGTGCCAGCAGCCCATCGGCTAACTACAATGAGCAGTTCTTC.

This clonotype was seen many times. This rearrangement joins TRBV9 to TRBJ1-4, with D perhaps TRBD1 (5 bases). Germline V gives CDR1 SGDLS, CDR2 YYNGEE. V shed 0 bases and J shed 6 bases, with 9 bases lying between them. The CDR3 runs to 14 residues. The CDR3 protein is CASSVAGGDEKLFF. As DNA, the CDR3 is TGTGCCAGCAGCGTAGCTGGGGGGGATGAAAAACTGTTTTTT.

The chain couples TRBV7-2 to TRBJ2-3; 8 bases fit TRBD1. The V gene end was trimmed by 6 bases and the J gene end by 4 bases; junction bases not matched to a gene: 6. CDR1 SGHTA and CDR2 FQGNSA come from the germline V gene. This CDR3 is 14 amino acids long. CDR3 coding DNA: TGTGCCAGCAGTCTGACAGGGGACGCAGATACGCAGTATTTT. Its protein product is CASSLTGDADTQYF. Based on the CDR3 plus reference TRBV7-2 and TRBJ2-3, the full variable domain is GAGVSQSPSNKVTEKGKDVELRCDPISGHTALYWYRQSLGQGLEFLIYFQGNSAPDKSGLPSDRFSAERTGGSVSTLTIQRTQQEDSAVYLCASSLTGDADTQYFGPGTRLTVL.

This clonotype was picked up many times. The genes are TRBV24-1 and TRBJ2-6; weak D call: TRBD2 (6 bases). Germline loops: CDR1 KGHDR, CDR2 SFDVKD. The V end lost 3 bases, the J end lost 0 bases, and 14 bases lay between the germline ends. The CDR3 is 18 amino acids. The CDR3 spells CATSDPGLGGSGANVLTF. In DNA, the CDR3 is TGTGCCACCAGTGATCCGGGACTGGGGGGCTCTGGGGCCAACGTCCTGACTTTC.

This clonotype has at least ten counts. CDR3 sequence reads: CASRLAYSATNEKLFF. The CDR3 region has the DNA TGTGCCAGCAGACTTGCCTACAGTGCAACTAATGAAAAACTGTTTTTT. The chain couples TRBV2 to TRBJ1-4; D not resolved. The CDR3 runs 16 residues. V lost 6 bases to trimming and J lost 0 bases, with 14 bases between them. In germline, CDR1 is SNHLY, CDR2 FYNNEI.

V and J are TRBV11-3 and TRBJ2-2; D is uncertain. This CDR3 region has 14 residues. CDR1 and CDR2 (germline): SGHNT, YENEEA. With 4 bases removed from V and 3 bases from J, the gap between germline ends came to 9 bases. In DNA, the CDR3 is TGTGCCAGCAGCTCCGGACCCTACACCGGGGAGCTGTTTTTT. This codes for CASSSGPYTGELFF. The variable domain in full, completed from reference TRBV11-3 and TRBJ2-2, reads EAGVVQSPRYKIIEKKQPVAFWCNPISGHNTLYWYLQNLGQGPELLIRYENEEAVDDSQLPKDRFSAERLKGVDSTLKIQPAELGDSAVYLCASSSGPYTGELFFGEGSRLTVL.

Only a few counts were recorded for this clonotype. The gene calls are TRBV5-1 and TRBJ2-5, with 10 bases that match TRBD2. Germline assignment: CDR1 SGHRS and CDR2 YFSETQ. The V segment lost 0 bases and the J segment 7 bases; nucleotides outside the gene matches: 12. There are 17 residues in the CDR3. CDR3 DNA sequence: TGCGCCAGCAGCTTGGCTAGCGGGGGCCCTTTTGTGGGGACCCAGTACTTC. Translating gives CASSLASGGPFVGTQYF.

To note about this clonotype: A much more abundant neighbour one base away suggests this may be a read error. The chain couples TRBV12-5 to TRBJ1-1; 7 bases fit TRBD1. Per the germline V gene, CDR1 is LGHNT and CDR2 is FRNRAP. The CDR3 has 15 amino acids. The CDR3 here is CAGGFLTGVNTEAFF. The CDR3 nucleotides read TGTGCTGGTGGTTTTCTCACAGGGGTGAACACTGAAGCTTTCTTT.

The V gene is TRBV7-6, the J gene TRBJ1-3; D is undetermined. V was pared by 4 bases and J by 1 base, with 8 bases between. The CDR3 loop spans 14 amino acids. Germline-derived CDR1 and CDR2 are SGHVS and FNYEAQ. The CDR3 DNA reads TGTGCCAGCAGCTCCTCTATTTCTGGAAACACCATATATTTT. Translating it yields CASSSSISGNTIYF.

This clonotype was observed many times. The junction departs from germline at one end; a sequencing error may be responsible. The gene calls are TRBV7-7 and TRBJ2-3; D gene ambiguous. The CDR3 is 13 amino acids. Germline CDR1 SSHAT, CDR2 FNYEAQ (reference sequence). CDR3 sequence reads: CASSLYDTDTQYF. The DNA of the CDR3 is TGTGCTAGCAGCTTATACGACACAGATACGCAGTATTTT.

The chain carries TRBV28 and TRBJ2-7; possible D gene TRBD2, 6 bases. The germline V gene encodes CDR1 MDHEN and CDR2 SYDVKM. This CDR3 contains 14 residues. Deletions cut 8 bases from V and 0 bases from J, with 14 bases between. CDR3: CASGGTLSSYEQYF. CDR3 DNA sequence: TGTGCCAGCGGCGGGACCTTGAGCTCCTACGAGCAGTACTTC.

As regards this clonotype: Relative to the germline gene, one junction end is altered; a read error may explain this. This sequence joins TRBV2 and TRBJ1-6, with no clear D. The CDR3 runs 13 residues. The germline gives CDR1 SNHLY, CDR2 FYNNEI. The CDR3 region has the DNA TGTGCCAGCAATGGTGAGCGTAATCCACCCCTCCACTTT. This codes for CASNGERNPPLHF.

This clonotype was observed at least ten times. This sequence joins TRBV2 and TRBJ2-5; TRBD1 matches at 11 bases. J lost 1 base, V lost 6 bases, and 7 bases had no gene match. The CDR3 is 16 amino acids. Germline V gene data show CDR1 as SNHLY and CDR2 as FYNNEI. The CDR3 region has the DNA TGTGCCAGCAGGTACCGGGACAGGGGGTTCCAAGAGACCCAGTACTTC. Protein sequence: CASRYRDRGFQETQYF.

This clonotype was observed many times. The chain carries TRBV5-7 and TRBJ2-7; D is unresolved. TRBV5-7 is known as an ORF, though its function is uncertain. CDR3 length equals 15 residues. The V gene lost 6 bases and the J gene lost 4 bases, with 20 bases spanning the gap. This CDR3 reads CASNPEPGQFYEQYF. CDR3 nucleotide sequence: TGTGCCAGCAACCCGGAACCGGGCCAATTTTACGAGCAGTACTTC.

The chain joins TRBV5-1 to TRBJ2-1, with TRBD1 matching 7 bases. The CDR3 consists of 14 residues. V lost 4 bases and J lost 5; bases outside the gene matches: 6. Germline V gene data show CDR1 as SGHRS and CDR2 as YFSETQ. Here the CDR3 DNA reads TGCGCCAGCAGCCCACAGGGGAACAACAATGAGCAGTTCTTC. Residues: CASSPQGNNNEQFF.

The genes are TRBV4-3 and TRBJ2-1; TRBD2 might be the D (6 bases). V was cut by 6 bases and J by 6 bases, with 15 bases left in between. The CDR3 spans 14 residues. The germline CDR1 and CDR2 sequences are LGHNA and YSLEER. Here the CDR3 DNA reads TGCGCCAGCAGGGGGCCACCCGGGGGCAATGAGCAGTTCTTC. It is translated as CASRGPPGGNEQFF.

This clonotype was counted ten times or more. V and J are TRBV7-2 and TRBJ2-7; possibly TRBD1 or TRBD2 for D (5 bases each). V was pared by 3 bases and J by 3 bases, with 18 bases between. Looked up from germline, CDR1 is SGHTA and CDR2 is FQGNSA. This CDR3 spans 16 amino acids. As DNA, the CDR3 is TGTGCCAGCAGCTTCACGACCGGGACGGAGTTCTACGAGCAGTACTTC. Amino acid sequence: CASSFTTGTEFYEQYF.

This clonotype was seen repeatedly, ten times or more. The chain links TRBV19 to TRBJ2-5; 7 nucleotides align to TRBD1. There are 17 residues in the CDR3. The germline CDR1 and CDR2 sequences are LNHDA and SQIVND (reference sequence). Losses at the gene ends were 3 bases for V and 5 bases for J; bases not matched to a gene: 15. Written as DNA, the CDR3 is TGTGCCAGTAGTATTACAGGGGACCGAGTTTCGATGGAGACCCAGTACTTC. Translated: CASSITGDRVSMETQYF.

At least ten counts were recorded for this clonotype. This chain connects TRBV7-2 to TRBJ1-2, with D unresolved. The CDR3 has 12 residues. V was pared by 7 bases and J by 1 base, with 7 bases between. Germline V lookup: CDR1 SGHTA, CDR2 FQGNSA. The CDR3 reads CASTNINYGYTF. CDR3 DNA sequence: TGTGCCAGCACCAATATTAACTATGGCTACACCTTC.

This clonotype was observed a handful of times. The chain carries TRBV20-1 and TRBJ2-3; 8 bases fit TRBD2. Germline-derived CDR1 and CDR2 are DFQATT and SNEGSKA (reference sequence). This CDR3 comprises 15 residues. J gave up 2 bases and V 5 bases, and 9 bases lay outside the gene matches. The CDR3 protein is CSAGADSGDTDTQYF. The CDR3 nucleotides read TGCAGTGCTGGGGCGGATAGCGGGGACACAGATACGCAGTATTTT.

This clonotype was detected ten times or more. The chain carries TRBV7-8 and TRBJ1-5, with a possible D match to TRBD1 (6 bases). The V end was cut by 4 bases, the J end by 7 bases, with 11 bases between. Germline CDR1 SGHVS, CDR2 FQNEAQ. The CDR3 loop spans 13 amino acids. Here the CDR3 DNA reads TGTGCCAGCAGCTCGGGACAACGCCAGCCCCAGCATTTT. Translating it yields CASSSGQRQPQHF.

The sample holds many counts of this clonotype. The V call is TRBV29-1, the J call TRBJ1-2; D perhaps matches TRBD1 (5 bases). CDR1 SQVTM and CDR2 ANQGSEA come from the germline V gene. V was trimmed by 4 bases and J by 3 bases, leaving 12 bases between them. CDR3 length: 13 amino acids. CDR3 residues: CSVVQAGHYGYTF. The CDR3 region has the DNA TGCAGCGTTGTGCAGGCGGGGCACTATGGCTACACCTTC.

The sample holds many counts of this clonotype. The J gene is TRBJ1-5, the V gene TRBV10-3; the match to TRBD1 covers 9 bases. CDR1 ENHRY and CDR2 SYGVKD come from the germline V gene. Trimming took 7 bases from V and 0 from J; bases not matched to a gene: 4. This CDR3 comprises 15 residues. The CDR3 DNA reads as TGTGCCATCAATGGACAGGGGAATAGCAATCAGCCCCAGCATTTT. It codes for CAINGQGNSNQPQHF.

This clonotype was picked up many times. The chain recombines TRBV29-1 with TRBJ2-3, with no clear D. V dropped 5 bases and J dropped 3 bases, with 12 bases sitting between them. The CDR3 totals 13 residues. Germline loops: CDR1 SQVTM, CDR2 ANQGSEA. The CDR3 DNA reads TGCAGCGTTTATGTAAGACAAACAGATACGCAGTATTTT. This gives the protein CSVYVRQTDTQYF.